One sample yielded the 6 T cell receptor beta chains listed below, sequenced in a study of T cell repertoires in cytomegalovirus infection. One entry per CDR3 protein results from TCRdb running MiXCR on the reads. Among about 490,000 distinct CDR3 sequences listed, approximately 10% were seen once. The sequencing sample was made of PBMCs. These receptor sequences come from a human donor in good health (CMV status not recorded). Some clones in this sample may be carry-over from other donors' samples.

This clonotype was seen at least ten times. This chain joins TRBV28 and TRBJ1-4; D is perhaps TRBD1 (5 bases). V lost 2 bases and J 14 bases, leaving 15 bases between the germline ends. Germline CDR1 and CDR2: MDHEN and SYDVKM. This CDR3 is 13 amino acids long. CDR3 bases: TGTGCCAGCAGTTTACAGCCCAGGGAGGGTCTGTTTTTT. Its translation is CASSLQPREGLFF.

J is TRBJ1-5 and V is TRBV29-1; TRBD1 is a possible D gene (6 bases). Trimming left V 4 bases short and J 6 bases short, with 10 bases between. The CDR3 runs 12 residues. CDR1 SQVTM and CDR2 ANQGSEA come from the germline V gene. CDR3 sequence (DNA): TGCAGCGTTGGTGAGGGGGGTCAGCCCCAGCATTTT. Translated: CSVGEGGQPQHF.

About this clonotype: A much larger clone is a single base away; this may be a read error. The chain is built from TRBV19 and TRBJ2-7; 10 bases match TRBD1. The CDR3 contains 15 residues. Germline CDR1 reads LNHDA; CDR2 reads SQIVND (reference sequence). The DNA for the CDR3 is TGTACCAGTAGTACCTCGGGACAGGGGCCCTACGAGCAGTACTTC. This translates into CTSSTSGQGPYEQYF.

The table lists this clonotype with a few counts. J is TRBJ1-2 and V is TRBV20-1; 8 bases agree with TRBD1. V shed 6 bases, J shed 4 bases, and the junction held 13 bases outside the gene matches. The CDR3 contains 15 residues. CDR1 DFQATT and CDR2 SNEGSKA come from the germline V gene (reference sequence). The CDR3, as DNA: TGCAGTGCCGACCAGTCCCGGACAGGGCCCTATGGCTACACCTTC. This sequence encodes CSADQSRTGPYGYTF.

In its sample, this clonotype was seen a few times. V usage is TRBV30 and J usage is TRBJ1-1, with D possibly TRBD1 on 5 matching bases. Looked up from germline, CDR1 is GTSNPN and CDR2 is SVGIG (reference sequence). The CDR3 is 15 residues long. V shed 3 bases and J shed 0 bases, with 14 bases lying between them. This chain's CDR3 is CAWSAGRAVNTEAFF. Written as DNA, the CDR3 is TGTGCCTGGAGCGCAGGGAGGGCAGTGAACACTGAAGCTTTCTTT.

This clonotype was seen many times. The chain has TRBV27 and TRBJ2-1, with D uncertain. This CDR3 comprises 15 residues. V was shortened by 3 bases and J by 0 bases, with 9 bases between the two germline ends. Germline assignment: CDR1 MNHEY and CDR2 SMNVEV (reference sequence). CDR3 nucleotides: TGTGCCAGCAGTTTGGGCTACTCCTCCTACAATGAGCAGTTCTTC. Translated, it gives CASSLGYSSYNEQFF.